The 5 T cell receptor beta chains below come from one sample, sequenced in a study of T cell changes during pregnancy in multiple sclerosis. The protocol was immunoSEQ multiplex PCR, while the TCRdb copy is restricted to in-frame clones and leaves out a portion. Of about 120,000 clones listed, approximately 94% were seen once; the top ten hold 6% to 7%. Here the sequenced sample was peripheral blood, taken before pregnancy. All receptors derive from a female donor with multiple sclerosis, enrolled in a pregnancy study.

This clone was counted a single time. This sequence joins TRBV27 and TRBJ1-1; D uncertain. Trimming removed 3 bases from V and 0 bases from J, with 5 bases in between. This CDR3 region has 13 residues. The germline V gene encodes CDR1 MNHEY and CDR2 SMNVEV (reference sequence). The CDR3, as DNA: TGTGCCAGCAGTTTTACAGTGAACACTGAAGCTTTCTTT. It is translated as CASSFTVNTEAFF.

The chain combines TRBV19 with TRBJ2-1; maybe TRBD1 (6 bases). V lost 0 bases and J 6 bases, leaving 12 bases between the germline ends. Germline V gives CDR1 LNHDA, CDR2 SQIVND (reference sequence). CDR3 length: 15 residues. The CDR3 region is CASSIDSQGFNEQFF. CDR3 DNA: TGTGCCAGTAGTATAGATTCCCAGGGGTTCAATGAGCAGTTCTTC.

This chain connects TRBV6-1 to TRBJ1-3, with a tentative D call TRBD1 (6 bases). This CDR3 is 15 amino acids long. V was clipped by 4 bases and J by 2 bases, with 12 bases between them. Germline CDR1 MNHNS, CDR2 SASEGT. As DNA, the CDR3 is TGTGCCAGCAGTGCAGCACAGGGAACTGGAAACACCATATATTTT. Translated, it gives CASSAAQGTGNTIYF.

This chain connects TRBV29-1 to TRBJ2-5; 7 bases fit TRBD1. The J segment lost 2 bases and the V segment lost 7 bases, leaving 16 bases of the junction unmatched. CDR3 length: 16 residues. Germline assignment: CDR1 SQVTM and CDR2 ANQGSEA. CDR3 bases: TGCAGCGCATTTGGCCTAGGAGCAGGGGGTCAAGAGACCCAGTACTTC. Its protein is CSAFGLGAGGQETQYF.

This sequence joins TRBV7-3 and TRBJ2-5, with D perhaps matching TRBD2 (6 bases). V lost 3 bases and J 2 bases, leaving 13 bases between the germline ends. Per germline, CDR1 SGHTA and CDR2 FQGTGA. The CDR3 spans 15 residues. The CDR3 bases are TGTGCCAGCAGCTTCGGGAGACATGATCAAGAGACCCAGTACTTC. It translates to CASSFGRHDQETQYF.